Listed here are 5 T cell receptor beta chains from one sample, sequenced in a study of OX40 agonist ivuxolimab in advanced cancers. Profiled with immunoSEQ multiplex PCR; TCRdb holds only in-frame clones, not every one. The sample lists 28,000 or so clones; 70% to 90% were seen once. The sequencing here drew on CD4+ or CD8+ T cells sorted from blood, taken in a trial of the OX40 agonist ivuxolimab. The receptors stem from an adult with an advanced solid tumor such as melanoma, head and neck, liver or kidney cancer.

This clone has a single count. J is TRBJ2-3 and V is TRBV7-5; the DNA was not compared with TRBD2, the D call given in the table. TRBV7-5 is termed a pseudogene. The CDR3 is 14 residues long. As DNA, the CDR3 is TGTGCCAGCAGCTGGGGAGGGGCCGGAGATACGCAGTATTTT. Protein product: CASSWGGAGDTQYF.

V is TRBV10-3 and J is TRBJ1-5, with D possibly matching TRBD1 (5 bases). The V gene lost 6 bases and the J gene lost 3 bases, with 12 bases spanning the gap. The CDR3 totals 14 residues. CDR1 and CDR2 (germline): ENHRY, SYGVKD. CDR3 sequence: CAISDGTVNQPQHF. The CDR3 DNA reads TGTGCCATCAGCGACGGGACGGTCAATCAGCCCCAGCATTTT.

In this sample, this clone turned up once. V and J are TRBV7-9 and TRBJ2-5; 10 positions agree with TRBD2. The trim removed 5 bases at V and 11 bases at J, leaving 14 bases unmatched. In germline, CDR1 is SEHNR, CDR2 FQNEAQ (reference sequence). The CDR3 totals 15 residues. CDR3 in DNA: TGTGCCAGCAGCCGCCCAGGGAGCGGGAGGGTCCGGCAGTACTTC. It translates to CASSRPGSGRVRQYF.

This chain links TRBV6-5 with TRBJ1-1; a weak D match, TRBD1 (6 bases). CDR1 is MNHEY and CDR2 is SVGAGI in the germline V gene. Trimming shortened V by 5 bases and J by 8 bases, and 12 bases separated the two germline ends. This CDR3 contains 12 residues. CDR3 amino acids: CASSTGGAEAFF. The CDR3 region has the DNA TGTGCCAGCAGTACGGGGGGGGCGGAAGCTTTCTTT.

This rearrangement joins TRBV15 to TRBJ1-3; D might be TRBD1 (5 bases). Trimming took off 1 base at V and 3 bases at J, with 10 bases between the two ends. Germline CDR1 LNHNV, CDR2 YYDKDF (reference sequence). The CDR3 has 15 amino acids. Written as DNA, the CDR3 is TGTGCCACCAGCAGAGTTACAGGTTTTGGAAACACCATATATTTT. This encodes CATSRVTGFGNTIYF. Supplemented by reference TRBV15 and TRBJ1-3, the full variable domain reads DAMVIQNPRYQVTQFGKPVTLSCSQTLNHNVMYWYQQKSSQAPKLLFHYYDKDFNNEADTPDNFQSRRPNTSFCFLDIRSPGLGDTAMYLCATSRVTGFGNTIYFGEGSWLTVV.